This TCR beta chain was retrieved from a study of cytomegalovirus exposure and HLA in healthy donors. Study conclusions and caveats: Productive rates of about 87% or about 30% were seen for most TCR beta V segments in an earlier analysis.

Both 60 Vbeta primers and 13 Jbeta primers went into the PCR. Repertoires were generated with immunoSEQ multiplex PCR, while TCRdb's copy carries only in-frame clones and drops some. The table includes some 200,000 clones, 82% detected once. A word on this clone: Antigen specificity is unknown.

V lost 5 bases, J lost 4 bases, and 15 bases lay in between. The CDR3 covers 14 residues. CDR1 is SGHNT and CDR2 is YYREEE in the germline V gene (reference sequence). The sequence came from a boy between 2 and 10 years old in good health and CMV-seronegative. The sample taken for sequencing was PBMCs. The rearrangement joins TRBV5-4 to TRBJ1-2, with D tentatively TRBD1 (6 bases). CDR3 protein: CASRPSGTRYGYTF. The CDR3 DNA reads TGTGCCAGCAGGCCGAGCGGGACACGCTATGGCTACACCTTC.